The clone carrying this T cell receptor beta chain was counted a few times. Cohort 3 recovery required two negative PCRs, clearance, or symptom resolution. There are 16 residues in the CDR3. V lost 5 bases to trimming and J lost 1 base, with 16 bases between them. The V gene's germline CDR1 is SGHVS and CDR2 FNYEAQ. Assay used: immunoSEQ multiplex PCR; TCRdb lists only in-frame clones, some missing. The table has over 250,000 clones, less than 90% seen once; the top ten hold about 3%. The sample comes from a study of blood T cell repertoires in COVID-19. Overall study context: Acute and convalescent COVID-19 samples came from the United States, Italy and Spain. PBMCs, B-cell-depleted T cells, or T cells were the source of the cDNA or gDNA that made up the material.

Sequencing input: PBMCs or T cells enriched from blood (not recorded which). This clonotype originated in a woman between 45 and 65 years old who had recovered from COVID-19. The chain employs TRBV7-6 and TRBJ2-3, with a tentative D call TRBD1 (6 bases). The DNA for the CDR3 is TGTGCCAGCAGCCGAAGGACAGCGTTAGGCACAGATACGCAGTATTTT. Protein product: CASSRRTALGTDTQYF.